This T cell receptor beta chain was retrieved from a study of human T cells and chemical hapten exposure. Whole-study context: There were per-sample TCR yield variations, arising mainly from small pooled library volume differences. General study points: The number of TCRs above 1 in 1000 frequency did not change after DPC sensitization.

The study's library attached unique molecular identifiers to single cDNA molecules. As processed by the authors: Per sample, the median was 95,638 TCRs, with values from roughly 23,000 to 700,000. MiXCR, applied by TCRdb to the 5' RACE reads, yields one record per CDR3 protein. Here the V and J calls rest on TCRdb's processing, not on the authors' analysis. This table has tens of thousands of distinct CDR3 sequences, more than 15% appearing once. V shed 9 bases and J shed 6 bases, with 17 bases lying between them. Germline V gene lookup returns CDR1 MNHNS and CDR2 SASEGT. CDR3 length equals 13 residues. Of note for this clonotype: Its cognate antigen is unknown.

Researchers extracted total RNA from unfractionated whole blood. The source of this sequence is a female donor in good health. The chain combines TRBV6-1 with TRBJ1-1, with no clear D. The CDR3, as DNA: TGTGCCAGTTACCGGAGCTCGGATCCTGAAGCTTTCTTT. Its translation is CASYRSSDPEAFF.